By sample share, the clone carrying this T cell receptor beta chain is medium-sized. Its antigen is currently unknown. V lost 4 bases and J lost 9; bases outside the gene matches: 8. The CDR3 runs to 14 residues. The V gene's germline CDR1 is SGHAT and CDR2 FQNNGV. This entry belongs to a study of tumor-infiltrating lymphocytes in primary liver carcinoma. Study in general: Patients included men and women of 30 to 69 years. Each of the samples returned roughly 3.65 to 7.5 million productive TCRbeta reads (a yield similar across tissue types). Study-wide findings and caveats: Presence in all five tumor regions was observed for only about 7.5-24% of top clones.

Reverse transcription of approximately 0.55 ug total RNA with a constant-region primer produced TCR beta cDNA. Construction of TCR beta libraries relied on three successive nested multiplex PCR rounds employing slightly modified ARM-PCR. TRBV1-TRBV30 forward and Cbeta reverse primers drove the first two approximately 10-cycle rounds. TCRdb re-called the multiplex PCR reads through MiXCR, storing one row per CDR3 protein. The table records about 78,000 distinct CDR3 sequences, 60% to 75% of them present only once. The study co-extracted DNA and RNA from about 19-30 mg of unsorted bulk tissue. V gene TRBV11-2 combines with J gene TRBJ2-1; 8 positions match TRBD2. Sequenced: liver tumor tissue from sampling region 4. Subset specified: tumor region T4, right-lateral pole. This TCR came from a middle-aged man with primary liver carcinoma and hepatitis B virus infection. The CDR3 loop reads CASSSGTSEGEQFF. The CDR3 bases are TGTGCCAGCAGCTCGGGGACTAGTGAGGGTGAGCAGTTCTTC.